This TCR beta chain was profiled in a study of beta chain features in type 1 diabetes. Findings and limits, study-wide: Type 1 diabetes patients had moderately but significantly shorter TCRB CDR3s in all four CD4+ subsets.

The sequenced template was cDNA made from the entire isolated RNA. Here immunoSEQ multiplex PCR was the method, and the copy in TCRdb shows in-frame clones only, minus some. The repertoire holds around 150,000 clones, with about 9% as singletons. There are a few counts of this clone. No antigen is known for it. Germline-derived CDR1 and CDR2 are SGHVS and FNYEAQ. The CDR3 contains 18 residues. With V trimmed by 5 bases and J by 3 bases, 9 bases remained unmatched. The V call is TRBV7-6, the J call TRBJ2-3; 15 positions agree with TRBD2. The sequencing sample was made of central memory CD4+ T cells from blood. The clonotype originates from a woman in her twenties or thirties with type 1 diabetes. The CDR3 is CASSLIGTSGRITDTQYF. The CDR3 region has the DNA TGTGCCAGCAGCCTAATAGGGACTAGCGGGAGGATTACAGATACGCAGTATTTT.